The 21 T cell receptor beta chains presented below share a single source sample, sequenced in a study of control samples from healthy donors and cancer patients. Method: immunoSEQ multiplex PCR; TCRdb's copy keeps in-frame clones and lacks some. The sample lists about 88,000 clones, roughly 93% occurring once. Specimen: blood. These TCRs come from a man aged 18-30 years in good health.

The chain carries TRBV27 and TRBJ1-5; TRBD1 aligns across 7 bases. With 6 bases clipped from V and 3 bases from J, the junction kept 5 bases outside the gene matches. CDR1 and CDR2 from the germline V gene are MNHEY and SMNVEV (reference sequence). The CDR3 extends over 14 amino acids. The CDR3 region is CASRTGLPNQPQHF. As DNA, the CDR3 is TGTGCCAGCAGGACAGGGCTCCCCAATCAGCCCCAGCATTTT.

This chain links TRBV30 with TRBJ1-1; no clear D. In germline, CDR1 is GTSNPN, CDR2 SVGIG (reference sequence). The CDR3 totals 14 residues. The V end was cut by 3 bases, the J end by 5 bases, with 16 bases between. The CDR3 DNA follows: TGTGCCTGGAGCGAGGGAGGGTACGGAACTGAAGCTTTCTTT. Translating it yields CAWSEGGYGTEAFF.

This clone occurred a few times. CDR3 residues: CAISDGGNQPQHF. The CDR3, as DNA: TGTGCCATCAGTGATGGGGGAAATCAGCCCCAGCATTTT. The chain joins TRBV10-3 to TRBJ1-5; TRBD1 is a possible D gene (5 bases). This CDR3 has 13 residues. Germline loops: CDR1 ENHRY, CDR2 SYGVKD. Between the trimmed V and J ends, which lost 3 bases and 4 bases, there was a span of 7 bases.

For the CDR3, the DNA is TGTGCCAGCAGTTACTGGAGGACAGGATACGCCTACGAGCAGTACTTC. It translates to CASSYWRTGYAYEQYF. This chain links TRBV6-2 or TRBV6-3 with TRBJ2-7; 7 nucleotides agree with TRBD1. Looked up from germline, CDR1 is MNHEY and CDR2 is SVGEGT. With V trimmed by 1 base and J by 2 bases, 8 bases remained unmatched. The CDR3 sequence is 16 residues long.

The CDR3 spells CASSSPGQGPPNYGYTF. The DNA for the CDR3 is TGTGCCAGCAGTTCACCGGGACAGGGCCCTCCTAACTATGGCTACACCTTC. This rearrangement joins TRBV27 to TRBJ1-2; TRBD1 aligns across 9 bases. The CDR3 extends over 17 amino acids. Germline V gene lookup returns CDR1 MNHEY and CDR2 SMNVEV (reference sequence). V dropped 4 bases and J dropped 0; count of bases not matched to a gene: 9.

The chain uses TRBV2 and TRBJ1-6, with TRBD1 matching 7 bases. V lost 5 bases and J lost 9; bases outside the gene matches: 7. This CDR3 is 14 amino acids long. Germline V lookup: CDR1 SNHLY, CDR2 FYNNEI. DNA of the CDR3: TGTGCCAGCAGTCTAGACAGGGTTGGTTCACCCCTCCACTTT. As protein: CASSLDRVGSPLHF. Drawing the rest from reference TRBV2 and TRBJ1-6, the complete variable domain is EPEVTQTPSHQVTQMGQEVILRCVPISNHLYFYWYRQILGQKVEFLVSFYNNEISEKSEIFDDQFSVERPDGSNFTLKIRSTKLEDSAMYFCASSLDRVGSPLHFGNGTRLTVT.

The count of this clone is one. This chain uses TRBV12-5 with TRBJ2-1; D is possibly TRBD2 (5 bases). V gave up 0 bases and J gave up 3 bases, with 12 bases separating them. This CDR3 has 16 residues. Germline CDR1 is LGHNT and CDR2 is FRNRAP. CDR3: CASGLVGPSSYNEQFF. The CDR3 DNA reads TGTGCTAGTGGTTTGGTAGGACCTAGCAGCTACAATGAGCAGTTCTTC.

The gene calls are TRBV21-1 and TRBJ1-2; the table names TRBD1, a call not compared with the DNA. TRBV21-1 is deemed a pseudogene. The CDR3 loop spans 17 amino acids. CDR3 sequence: CASRLWPRTATNYGYTF. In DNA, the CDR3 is TGTGCCAGCAGGCTCTGGCCCCGGACAGCTACTAACTATGGCTACACCTTC.

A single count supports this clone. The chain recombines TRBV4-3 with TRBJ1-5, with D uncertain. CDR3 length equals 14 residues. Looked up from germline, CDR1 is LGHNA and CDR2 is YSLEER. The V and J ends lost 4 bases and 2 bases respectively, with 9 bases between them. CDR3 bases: TGCGCCAGCAGCCGGTCAGGCGGCAATCAGCCCCAGCATTTT. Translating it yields CASSRSGGNQPQHF.

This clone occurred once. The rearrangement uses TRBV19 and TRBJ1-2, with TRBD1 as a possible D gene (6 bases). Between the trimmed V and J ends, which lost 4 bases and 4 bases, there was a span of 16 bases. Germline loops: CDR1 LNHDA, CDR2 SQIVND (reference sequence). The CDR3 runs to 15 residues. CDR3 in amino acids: CASSTSTGDRYGYTF. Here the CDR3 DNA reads TGTGCCAGTAGTACGTCGACAGGCGACCGCTATGGCTACACCTTC.

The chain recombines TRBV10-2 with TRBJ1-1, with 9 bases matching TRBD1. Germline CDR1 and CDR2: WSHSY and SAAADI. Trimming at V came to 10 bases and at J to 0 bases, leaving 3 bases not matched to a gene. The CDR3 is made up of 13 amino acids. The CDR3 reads CATTGGLNTEAFF. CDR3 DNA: TGCGCCACCACAGGGGGCCTGAACACTGAAGCTTTCTTT.

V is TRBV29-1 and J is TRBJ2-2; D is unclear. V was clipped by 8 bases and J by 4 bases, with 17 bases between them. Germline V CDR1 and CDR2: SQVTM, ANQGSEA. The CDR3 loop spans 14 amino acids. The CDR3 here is CSFKLSGTTGELFF. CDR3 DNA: TGCAGCTTTAAGCTCTCAGGAACCACCGGGGAGCTGTTTTTT.

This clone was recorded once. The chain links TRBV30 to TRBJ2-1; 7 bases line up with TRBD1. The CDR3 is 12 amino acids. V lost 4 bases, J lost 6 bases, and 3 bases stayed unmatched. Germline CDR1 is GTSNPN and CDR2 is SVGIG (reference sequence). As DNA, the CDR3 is TGTGCCTGGACAACAGGGGTCAATGAGCAGTTCTTC. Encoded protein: CAWTTGVNEQFF.

CDR3 amino acids: CASSLVGTYNEQFF. The DNA for the CDR3 is TGCGCCAGCAGCTTGGTGGGGACATACAATGAGCAGTTCTTC. The chain combines TRBV5-1 with TRBJ2-1, with D possibly matching TRBD1 (6 bases). This CDR3 contains 14 residues. The germline CDR1 and CDR2 sequences are SGHRS and YFSETQ. V was trimmed by 0 bases and J by 4 bases, leaving 8 bases between them.

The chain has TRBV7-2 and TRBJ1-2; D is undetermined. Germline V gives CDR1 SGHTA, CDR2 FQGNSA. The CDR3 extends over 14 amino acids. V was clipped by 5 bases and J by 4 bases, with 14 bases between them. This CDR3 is CASSARGGPYGYTF. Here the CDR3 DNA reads TGTGCCAGCAGCGCCCGGGGAGGGCCCTATGGCTACACCTTC.

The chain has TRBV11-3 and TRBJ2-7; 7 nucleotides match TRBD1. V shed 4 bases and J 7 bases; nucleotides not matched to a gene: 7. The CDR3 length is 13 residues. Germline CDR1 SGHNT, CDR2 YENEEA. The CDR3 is CASSSGQVGEQYF. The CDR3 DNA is TGTGCCAGCAGCTCCGGACAGGTGGGTGAGCAGTACTTC.

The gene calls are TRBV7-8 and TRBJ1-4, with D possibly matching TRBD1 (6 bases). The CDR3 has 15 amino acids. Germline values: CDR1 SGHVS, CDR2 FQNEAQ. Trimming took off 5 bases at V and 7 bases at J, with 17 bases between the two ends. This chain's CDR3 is CASSLRGGDGEKLFF. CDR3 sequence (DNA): TGTGCCAGCAGCCTCAGGGGAGGGGACGGTGAAAAACTGTTTTTT.

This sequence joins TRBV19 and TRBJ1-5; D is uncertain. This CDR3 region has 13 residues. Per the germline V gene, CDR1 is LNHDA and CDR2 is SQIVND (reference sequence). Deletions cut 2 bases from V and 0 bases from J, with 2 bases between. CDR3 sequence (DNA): TGTGCCAGTAGTATAAGTAGCAATCAGCCCCAGCATTTT. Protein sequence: CASSISSNQPQHF.

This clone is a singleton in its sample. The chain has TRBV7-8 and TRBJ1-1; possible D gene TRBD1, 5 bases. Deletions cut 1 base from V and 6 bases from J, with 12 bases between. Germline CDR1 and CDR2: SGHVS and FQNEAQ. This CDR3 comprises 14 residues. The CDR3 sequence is CASSLDRGKAEAFF. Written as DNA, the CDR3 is TGTGCCAGCAGCTTAGATCGGGGGAAGGCTGAAGCTTTCTTT.

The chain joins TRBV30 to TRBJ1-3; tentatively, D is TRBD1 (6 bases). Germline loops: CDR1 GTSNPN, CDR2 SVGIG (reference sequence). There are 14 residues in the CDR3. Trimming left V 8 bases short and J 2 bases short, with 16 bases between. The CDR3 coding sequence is TGTGCCCTGAGGAACAGGGCTACTGGAAACACCATATATTTT. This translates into CALRNRATGNTIYF.

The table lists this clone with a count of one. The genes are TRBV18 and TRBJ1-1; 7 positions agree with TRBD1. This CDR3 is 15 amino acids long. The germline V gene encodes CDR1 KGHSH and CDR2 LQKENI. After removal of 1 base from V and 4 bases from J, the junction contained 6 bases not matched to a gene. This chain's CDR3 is CASSPRDRVVTEAFF. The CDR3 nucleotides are TGTGCCAGCTCACCACGAGACAGGGTGGTCACTGAAGCTTTCTTT.